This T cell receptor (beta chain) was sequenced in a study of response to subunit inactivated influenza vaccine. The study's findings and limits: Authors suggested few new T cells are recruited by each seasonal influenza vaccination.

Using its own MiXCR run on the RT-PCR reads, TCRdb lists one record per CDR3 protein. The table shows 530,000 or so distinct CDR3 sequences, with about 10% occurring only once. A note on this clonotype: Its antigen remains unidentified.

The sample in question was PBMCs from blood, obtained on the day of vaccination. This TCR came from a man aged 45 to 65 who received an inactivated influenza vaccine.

CDR3 amino acids: CSASRRGPGELFF. In nucleotides, the CDR3 is TGCAGTGCTAGTAGGAGGGGGCCCGGGGAGCTGTTTTTT. The chain is built from TRBV20-1 and TRBJ2-2; perhaps TRBD1 as D (7 bases). CDR1 and CDR2 (germline): DFQATT, SNEGSKA (reference sequence). The V end lost 3 bases, the J end lost 6 bases, and 11 bases lay between the germline ends. The CDR3 totals 13 residues.